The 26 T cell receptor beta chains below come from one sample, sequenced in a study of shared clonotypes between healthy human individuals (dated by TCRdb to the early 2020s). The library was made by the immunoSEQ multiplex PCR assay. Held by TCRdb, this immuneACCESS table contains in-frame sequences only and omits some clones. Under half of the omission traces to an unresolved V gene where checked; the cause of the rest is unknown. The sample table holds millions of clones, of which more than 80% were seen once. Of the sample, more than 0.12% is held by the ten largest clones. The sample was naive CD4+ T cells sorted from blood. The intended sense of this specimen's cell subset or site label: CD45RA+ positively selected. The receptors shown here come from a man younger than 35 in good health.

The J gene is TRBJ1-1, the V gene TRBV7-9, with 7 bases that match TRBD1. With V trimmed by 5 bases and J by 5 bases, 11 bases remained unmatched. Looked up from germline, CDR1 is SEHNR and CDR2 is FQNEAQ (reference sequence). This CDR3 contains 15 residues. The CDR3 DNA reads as TGTGCCAGCAGCCCCCGGACAGGTCCGCGGACTGAAGCTTTCTTT. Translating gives CASSPRTGPRTEAFF.

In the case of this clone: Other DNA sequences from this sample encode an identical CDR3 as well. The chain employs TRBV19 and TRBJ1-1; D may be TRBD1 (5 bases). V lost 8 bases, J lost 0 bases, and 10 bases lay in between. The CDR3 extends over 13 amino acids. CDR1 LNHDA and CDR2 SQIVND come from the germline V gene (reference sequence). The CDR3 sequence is CASRDSLNTEAFF. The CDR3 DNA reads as TGTGCCAGTCGAGACAGCCTGAACACTGAAGCTTTCTTT. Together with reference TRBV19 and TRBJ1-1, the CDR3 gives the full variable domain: DGGITQSPKYLFRKEGQNVTLSCEQNLNHDAMYWYRQDPGQGLRLIYYSQIVNDFQKGDIAEGYSVSREKKESFPLTVTSAQKNPTAFYLCASRDSLNTEAFFGQGTRLTVV.

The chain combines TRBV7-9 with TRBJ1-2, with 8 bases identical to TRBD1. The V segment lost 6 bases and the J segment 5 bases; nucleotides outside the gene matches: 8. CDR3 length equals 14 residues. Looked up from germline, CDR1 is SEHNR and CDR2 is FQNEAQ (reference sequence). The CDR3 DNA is TGTGCCAGCAGTACCGGACAGGGACGGTATGGCTACACCTTC. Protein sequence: CASSTGQGRYGYTF.

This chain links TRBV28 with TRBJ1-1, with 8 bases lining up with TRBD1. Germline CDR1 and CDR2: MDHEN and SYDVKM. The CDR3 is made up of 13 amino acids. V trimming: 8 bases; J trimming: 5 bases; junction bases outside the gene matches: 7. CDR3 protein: CASVTGGRTEAFF. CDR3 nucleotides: TGTGCCAGCGTAACAGGGGGGCGGACTGAAGCTTTCTTT.

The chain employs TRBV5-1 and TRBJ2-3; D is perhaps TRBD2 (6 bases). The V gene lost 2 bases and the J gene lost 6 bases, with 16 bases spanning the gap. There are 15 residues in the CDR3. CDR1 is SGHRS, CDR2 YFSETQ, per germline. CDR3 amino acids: CASSFGGGGSDTQYF. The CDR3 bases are TGCGCCAGCAGCTTTGGCGGTGGGGGGTCGGATACGCAGTATTTT.

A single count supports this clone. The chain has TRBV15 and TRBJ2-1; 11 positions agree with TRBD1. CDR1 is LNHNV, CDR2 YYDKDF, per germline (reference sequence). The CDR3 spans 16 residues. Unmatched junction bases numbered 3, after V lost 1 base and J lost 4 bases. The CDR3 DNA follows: TGTGCCACCAGCAGAGTAGGGGACAGGGGGTACAATGAGCAGTTCTTC. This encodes CATSRVGDRGYNEQFF.

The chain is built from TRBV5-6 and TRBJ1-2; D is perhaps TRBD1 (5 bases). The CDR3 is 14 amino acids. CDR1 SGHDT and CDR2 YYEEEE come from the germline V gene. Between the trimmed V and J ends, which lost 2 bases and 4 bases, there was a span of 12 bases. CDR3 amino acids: CASSFRGAGYGYTF. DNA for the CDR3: TGTGCCAGCAGCTTCAGAGGGGCGGGCTATGGCTACACCTTC.

CDR3 DNA sequence: TGTGCCAGCAGCAAAGAGCCCGTTACTAGCGGAGAAGAGACCCAGTACTTC. Translation gives CASSKEPVTSGEETQYF. The J gene is TRBJ2-5, the V gene TRBV21-1; the table's D call TRBD2 went unverified against the DNA. TRBV21-1 is tagged as a pseudogene. The CDR3 sequence is 17 residues long.

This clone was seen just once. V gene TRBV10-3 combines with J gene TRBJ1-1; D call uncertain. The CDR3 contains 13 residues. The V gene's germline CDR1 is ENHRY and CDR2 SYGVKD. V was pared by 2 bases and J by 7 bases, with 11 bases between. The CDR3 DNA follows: TGTGCCATCAGTGAGGGGGTAGGGAGTGAAGCTTTCTTT. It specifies CAISEGVGSEAFF.

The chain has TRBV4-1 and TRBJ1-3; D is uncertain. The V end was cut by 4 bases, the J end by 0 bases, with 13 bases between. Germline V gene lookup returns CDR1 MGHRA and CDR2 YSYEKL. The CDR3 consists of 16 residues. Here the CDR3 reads CASSPNWSFSGNTIYF. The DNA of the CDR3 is TGCGCCAGCAGCCCCAACTGGTCCTTCTCTGGAAACACCATATATTTT.

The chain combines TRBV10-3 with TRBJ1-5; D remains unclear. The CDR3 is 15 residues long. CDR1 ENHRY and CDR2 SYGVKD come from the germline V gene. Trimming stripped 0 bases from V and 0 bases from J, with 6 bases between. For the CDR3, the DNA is TGTGCCATCAGTGAGTCCGACGATAGCAATCAGCCCCAGCATTTT. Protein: CAISESDDSNQPQHF.

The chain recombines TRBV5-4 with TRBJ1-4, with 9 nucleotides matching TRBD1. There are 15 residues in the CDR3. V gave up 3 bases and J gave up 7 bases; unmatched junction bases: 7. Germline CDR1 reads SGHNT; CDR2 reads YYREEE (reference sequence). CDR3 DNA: TGTGCCAGCAGCTACCGGACAGGGGCGGTTGAAAAACTGTTTTTT. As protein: CASSYRTGAVEKLFF. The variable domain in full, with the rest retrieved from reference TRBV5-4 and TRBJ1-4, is ETGVTQSPTHLIKTRGQQVTLRCSSQSGHNTVSWYQQALGQGPQFIFQYYREEENGRGNFPPRFSGLQFPNYSSELNVNALELDDSALYLCASSYRTGAVEKLFFGSGTQLSVL.

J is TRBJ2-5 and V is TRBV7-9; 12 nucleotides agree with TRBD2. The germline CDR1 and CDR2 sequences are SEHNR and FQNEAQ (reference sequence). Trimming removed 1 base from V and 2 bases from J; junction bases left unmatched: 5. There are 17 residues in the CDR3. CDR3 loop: CASSLDRTSGVQETQYF. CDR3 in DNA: TGTGCCAGCAGCTTAGACCGGACTAGCGGGGTTCAAGAGACCCAGTACTTC.

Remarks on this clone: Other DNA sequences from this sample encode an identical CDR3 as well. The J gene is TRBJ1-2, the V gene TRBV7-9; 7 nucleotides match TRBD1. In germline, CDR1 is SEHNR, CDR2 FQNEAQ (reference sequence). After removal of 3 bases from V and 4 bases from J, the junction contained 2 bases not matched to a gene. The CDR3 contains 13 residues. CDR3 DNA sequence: TGTGCCAGCAGCTTGGAGGGGGCCTATGGCTACACCTTC. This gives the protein CASSLEGAYGYTF. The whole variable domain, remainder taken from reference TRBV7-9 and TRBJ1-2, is DTGVSQNPRHKITKRGQNVTFRCDPISEHNRLYWYRQTLGQGPEFLTYFQNEAQLEKSRLLSDRFSAERPKGSFSTLEIQRTEQGDSAMYLCASSLEGAYGYTFGSGTRLTVV.

DNA for the CDR3: TGTGCCAGCTCATCTCTGACAGGGAACTCTGGAAACACCATATATTTT. This encodes CASSSLTGNSGNTIYF. The genes are TRBV18 and TRBJ1-3; TRBD1 aligns across 7 bases. The CDR3 sequence is 16 residues long. Germline V gene sequence: CDR1 KGHSH, CDR2 LQKENI. V lost 5 bases to trimming and J lost 0 bases; unmatched junction nucleotides: 7. The complete variable domain, with remaining parts taken from reference TRBV18 and TRBJ1-3, reads NAGVMQNPRHLVRRRGQEARLRCSPMKGHSHVYWYRQLPEEGLKFMVYLQKENIIDESGMPKERFSAEFPKEGPSILRIQQVVRGDSAAYFCASSSLTGNSGNTIYFGEGSWLTVV.

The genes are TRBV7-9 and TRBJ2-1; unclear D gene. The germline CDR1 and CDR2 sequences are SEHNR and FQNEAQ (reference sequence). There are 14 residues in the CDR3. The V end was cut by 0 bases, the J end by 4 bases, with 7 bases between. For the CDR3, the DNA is TGTGCCAGCAGCTTAGCGCTGACTTACAATGAGCAGTTCTTC. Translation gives CASSLALTYNEQFF.

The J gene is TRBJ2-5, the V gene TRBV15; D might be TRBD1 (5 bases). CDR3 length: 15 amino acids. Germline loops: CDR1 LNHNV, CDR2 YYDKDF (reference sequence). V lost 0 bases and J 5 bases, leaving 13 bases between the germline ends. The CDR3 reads CATSREDKIFETQYF. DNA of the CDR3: TGTGCCACCAGCAGAGAGGACAAAATATTTGAGACCCAGTACTTC.

CDR3 amino acids: CASSQTGNEQFF. The CDR3 bases are TGTGCCAGCAGCCAGACAGGGAATGAGCAGTTCTTC. The J gene is TRBJ2-1, the V gene TRBV11-3, with 7 bases matching TRBD1. Germline assignment: CDR1 SGHNT and CDR2 YENEEA. V dropped 5 bases and J dropped 7; count of bases not matched to a gene: 2. This CDR3 has 12 amino acids.

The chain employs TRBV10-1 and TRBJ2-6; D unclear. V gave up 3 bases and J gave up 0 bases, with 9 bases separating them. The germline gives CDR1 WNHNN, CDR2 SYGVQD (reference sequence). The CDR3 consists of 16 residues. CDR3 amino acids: CASSELSVSGANVLTF. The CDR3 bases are TGCGCCAGCAGTGAACTGTCAGTCTCTGGGGCCAACGTCCTGACTTTC.

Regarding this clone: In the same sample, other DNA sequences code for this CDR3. The CDR3 here is CASSEARVQPQHF. As DNA, the CDR3 is TGTGCCAGCAGTGAAGCTCGTGTCCAGCCCCAGCATTTT. This chain uses TRBV6-1 with TRBJ1-5; D call uncertain. Germline values: CDR1 MNHNS, CDR2 SASEGT. CDR3 length equals 13 residues. V was shortened by 0 bases and J by 7 bases, with 7 bases between the two germline ends.

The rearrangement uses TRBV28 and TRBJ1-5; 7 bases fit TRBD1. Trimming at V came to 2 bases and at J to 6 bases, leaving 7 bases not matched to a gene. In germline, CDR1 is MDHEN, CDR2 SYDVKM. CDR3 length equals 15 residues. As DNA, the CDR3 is TGTGCCAGCAGTTTACCAGACAGGGAAGGTCAGCCCCAGCATTTT. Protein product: CASSLPDREGQPQHF. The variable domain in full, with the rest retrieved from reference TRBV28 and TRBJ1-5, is DVKVTQSSRYLVKRTGEKVFLECVQDMDHENMFWYRQDPGLGLRLIYFSYDVKMKEKGDIPEGYSVSREKKERFSLILESASTNQTSMYLCASSLPDREGQPQHFGDGTRLSIL.

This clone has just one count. The CDR3 DNA follows: TGTGCCAGCAGCTCACCCCCAGGGGCGCTTAACACCGGGGAGCTGTTTTTT. Its protein is CASSSPPGALNTGELFF. The genes are TRBV7-8 and TRBJ2-2; the D gene is possibly TRBD1 (6 bases). Per the germline V gene, CDR1 is SGHVS and CDR2 is FQNEAQ. This CDR3 contains 17 residues. Trimming left V 4 bases short and J 2 bases short, with 17 bases between.

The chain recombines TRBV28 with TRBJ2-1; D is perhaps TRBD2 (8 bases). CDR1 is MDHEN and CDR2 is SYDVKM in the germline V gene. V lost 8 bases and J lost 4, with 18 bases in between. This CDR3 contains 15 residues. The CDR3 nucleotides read TGTGCCAGCCGCCAGGGACAGCGGGGGTACAATGAGCAGTTCTTC. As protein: CASRQGQRGYNEQFF.

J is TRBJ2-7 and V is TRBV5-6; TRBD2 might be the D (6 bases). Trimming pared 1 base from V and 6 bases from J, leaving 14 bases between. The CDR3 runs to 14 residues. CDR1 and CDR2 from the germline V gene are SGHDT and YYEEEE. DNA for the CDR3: TGTGCCAGCAGCTTGAACGGGAGATTCTCCGAGCAGTACTTC. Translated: CASSLNGRFSEQYF.

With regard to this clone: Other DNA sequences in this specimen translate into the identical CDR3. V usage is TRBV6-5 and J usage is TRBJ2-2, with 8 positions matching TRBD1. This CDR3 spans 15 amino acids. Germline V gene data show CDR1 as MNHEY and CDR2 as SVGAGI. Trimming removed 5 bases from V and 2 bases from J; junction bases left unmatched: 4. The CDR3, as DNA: TGTGCCAGCAGTAGGGGACAGGCAAACACCGGGGAGCTGTTTTTT. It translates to CASSRGQANTGELFF.

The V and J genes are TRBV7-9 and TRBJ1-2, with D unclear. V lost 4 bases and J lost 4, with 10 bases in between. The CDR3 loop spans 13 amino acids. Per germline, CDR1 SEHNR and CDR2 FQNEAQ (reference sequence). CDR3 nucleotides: TGTGCCAGCAGCTCGGAAAGGATCTATGGCTACACCTTC. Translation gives CASSSERIYGYTF.